These 14 T cell receptor beta chains came from one sample sequenced in a study of Ad26.COV2.S vaccination and SARS-CoV-2 variants listed by TCRdb under 2021. The label giving this sample's treatment or condition can be read as: some 19 received Ad26.COV2.S at low or high dose, single or two shots; 5 received placebo; per-sample allocation not given. Repertoires of vaccine and placebo recipients were sequenced from samples collected on day 63 after the first injection. The protocol used for the library was the immunoSEQ multiplex PCR assay. The clones in this table, taken by TCRdb from immuneACCESS, are in-frame only. Not every clone is retained; where verified, under half of the shortfall comes from an unresolved V gene, and the cause of the rest is unknown. The sample contains fewer than 600,000 clones, 89% of them found a single time. 1.7% of the sample is taken by the ten largest. Sequencing was performed on peripheral blood, taken in a trial of Ad26.COV2.S vaccine versus placebo. The receptors shown here come from a person aged 18 to 65 who received the Ad26.COV2.S COVID-19 vaccine or a placebo.

The J gene is TRBJ1-1, the V gene TRBV6-2 or TRBV6-3; D remains ambiguous. Germline V gene data show CDR1 as MNHEY and CDR2 as SVGEGT. With 4 bases removed from V and 4 bases from J, the gap between germline ends came to 10 bases. The CDR3 covers 13 residues. CDR3 sequence: CASSSLGLTEAFF. The CDR3 DNA is TGTGCCAGCAGTTCCTTAGGACTCACTGAAGCTTTCTTT.

This chain joins TRBV7-2 and TRBJ2-7; either TRBD1 or TRBD2 may supply D (5 bases each). Trimming removed 1 base at V and 2 bases at J, with 15 bases between. CDR1 and CDR2 (germline): SGHTA, FQGNSA. The CDR3 sequence is 16 residues long. Here the CDR3 DNA reads TGTGCCAGCAGCTTAGGGTTTGGGGGATCGGCCTACGAGCAGTACTTC. It specifies CASSLGFGGSAYEQYF. The variable domain in full, with the rest retrieved from reference TRBV7-2 and TRBJ2-7, is GAGVSQSPSNKVTEKGKDVELRCDPISGHTALYWYRQSLGQGLEFLIYFQGNSAPDKSGLPSDRFSAERTGGSVSTLTIQRTQQEDSAVYLCASSLGFGGSAYEQYFGPGTRLTVT.

This rearrangement joins TRBV19 to TRBJ1-1; 10 bases map to TRBD1. This CDR3 has 15 residues. Germline CDR1 LNHDA, CDR2 SQIVND (reference sequence). The ends lost 4 bases at V and 4 bases at J; junction bases unmatched: 6. CDR3 protein: CASSSRTGGSTEAFF. The CDR3 nucleotides read TGTGCCAGTAGTAGCCGGACAGGGGGGAGCACTGAAGCTTTCTTT.

The chain links TRBV3-1 (or the pseudogene TRBV3-2) to TRBJ2-3; 7 bases map to TRBD1. The junction had 11 bases not matched to a gene; V was cut back by 6 bases and J by 8 bases. CDR1 and CDR2 (germline): LGHDT, YNNKEL (reference sequence). The CDR3 has 14 residues. The CDR3 spells CASRTTGTSGTQYF. The CDR3 bases are TGTGCCAGCAGAACGACAGGGACGAGCGGTACGCAGTATTTT.

This chain uses TRBV5-1 with TRBJ2-7; TRBD2 matches 8 bases. Trimming cost V 6 bases and J 0 bases; bases outside gene matches: 2. Germline V CDR1 and CDR2: SGHRS, YFSETQ. The CDR3 has 13 residues. CDR3 coding DNA: TGCGCCAGCAAGCGGGGGCCCTCCTACGAGCAGTACTTC. Its protein is CASKRGPSYEQYF.

V and J are TRBV28 and TRBJ2-3; D unclear. Between the trimmed V and J ends, which lost 4 bases and 2 bases, there was a span of 7 bases. This CDR3 has 13 amino acids. CDR1 and CDR2 (germline): MDHEN, SYDVKM. CDR3 sequence reads: CASSSSATDTQYF. For the CDR3, the DNA is TGTGCCAGCAGTTCGTCCGCCACAGATACGCAGTATTTT. Looking up the rest from reference TRBV28 and TRBJ2-3 gives the full variable domain: DVKVTQSSRYLVKRTGEKVFLECVQDMDHENMFWYRQDPGLGLRLIYFSYDVKMKEKGDIPEGYSVSREKKERFSLILESASTNQTSMYLCASSSSATDTQYFGPGTRLTVL.

This rearrangement joins TRBV4-3 to TRBJ1-5, with 8 nucleotides matching TRBD1. In germline, CDR1 is LGHNA, CDR2 YSLEER. This CDR3 contains 18 residues. The V gene end was trimmed by 2 bases and the J gene end by 4 bases; junction bases not matched to a gene: 13. The CDR3 region has the DNA TGCGCCAGCAGCCAACAGGCACGCGGACAGGGTGGAAATCAGCCCCAGCATTTT. As protein: CASSQQARGQGGNQPQHF.

The chain uses TRBV18 and TRBJ2-5; maybe TRBD1 (6 bases). Between the trimmed V and J ends, which lost 5 bases and 5 bases, there was a span of 15 bases. Germline CDR1 reads KGHSH; CDR2 reads LQKENI. This CDR3 region has 14 residues. DNA for the CDR3: TGTGCCAGCTCAGCATCAACAGGGTTGGAGACCCAGTACTTC. It specifies CASSASTGLETQYF.

This clone was observed a few times. The chain recombines TRBV19 with TRBJ2-7, with 10 bases matching TRBD2. The CDR3 is 14 amino acids. Germline trimming cut 6 bases from V and 3 bases from J; bases unmatched to any gene: 5. Germline CDR1 reads LNHDA; CDR2 reads SQIVND (reference sequence). The DNA for the CDR3 is TGTGCCAGTAGGAGGACTAGCGGCGACTACGAGCAGTACTTC. Translated, it gives CASRRTSGDYEQYF.

With respect to this clone: A read error may produce the germline difference seen at one junction end. The chain links TRBV6-5 to TRBJ1-4; D might be TRBD1 (6 bases). Germline V lookup: CDR1 MNHEY, CDR2 SVGAGI. The CDR3 contains 15 residues. CDR3 amino acids: CASSKSGTSPQGRWF. In DNA, the CDR3 is TGTGCCAGCAGCAAGTCCGGGACATCTCCTCAGGGACGGTGGTTT.

The gene calls are TRBV4-1 and TRBJ2-2; no clear D gene. Trimming stripped 0 bases from V and 1 base from J, with 12 bases between. Germline V gene data show CDR1 as MGHRA and CDR2 as YSYEKL. The CDR3 is 17 amino acids. Here the CDR3 reads CASSQDLSRLNTGELFF. The CDR3 DNA is TGCGCCAGCAGCCAAGATCTGTCCAGGTTGAACACCGGGGAGCTGTTTTTT.

V gene TRBV7-2 combines with J gene TRBJ2-7; D might be TRBD2 (5 bases). Trimming removed 0 bases from V and 6 bases from J, with 15 bases in between. CDR1 and CDR2 from the germline V gene are SGHTA and FQGNSA. The CDR3 has 15 amino acids. The CDR3 DNA follows: TGTGCCAGCAGCTTAGCGCTAACACATGGGAGCGAGCAGTACTTC. Its translation: CASSLALTHGSEQYF. Using reference TRBV7-2 and TRBJ2-7 for the parts outside the CDR3, the full variable domain is GAGVSQSPSNKVTEKGKDVELRCDPISGHTALYWYRQSLGQGLEFLIYFQGNSAPDKSGLPSDRFSAERTGGSVSTLTIQRTQQEDSAVYLCASSLALTHGSEQYFGPGTRLTVT.

This clone was detected a few times. This sequence joins TRBV6-4 and TRBJ1-3; D unresolved. This CDR3 is 16 amino acids long. Trimming cost V 4 bases and J 0 bases, with 13 bases left between them. The germline V gene has CDR1 MRHNA and CDR2 SNTAGT. The CDR3 region is CASSVSRVFSGNTIYF. The DNA of the CDR3 is TGTGCCAGCAGTGTATCCCGGGTCTTCTCTGGAAACACCATATATTTT.

This rearrangement joins TRBV5-5 to TRBJ2-7, with a tentative D call TRBD2 (5 bases). The CDR3 extends over 13 amino acids. Trimming shortened V by 6 bases and J by 9 bases, and 19 bases separated the two germline ends. Germline lookup yields CDR1 SGHKS and CDR2 YYEKEE (reference sequence). The CDR3 reads CASTPSGPSGQYF. For the CDR3, the DNA is TGTGCCAGCACACCCTCAGGACCGAGCGGGCAGTACTTC.